The entry below gives a single T cell receptor (beta chain) sequence along with its context. Its antigen is currently unknown. The sample is drawn from a study of stem cell transplantation in POMP-related autoinflammatory disease. Study-wide background: Before transplant, CD4+ T cells skewed naive and CD8+ proportions were low. Regarding the study as a whole: Fewer unique TRB V-J gene pairings were identified in patients with PRAID.

The protocol was immunoSEQ multiplex PCR, while the TCRdb copy is restricted to in-frame clones and leaves out a portion. The data hold some 65,000 clones, with just over 90% observed a single time. This specimen consisted of CD4+ T cells from PBMCs, obtained after stem cell transplantation. The clonotype originates from a human patient with POMP-related autoinflammation and immune dysregulation (PRAID). Some T cells may have originated in the graft donor.

The CDR3 bases are TGTGCCATCAGTGAGAGGGTAGCGGATAATGAGCAGTTCTTC. This sequence encodes CAISERVADNEQFF. This chain joins TRBV10-3 and TRBJ2-1, with D possibly being TRBD2 (6 bases). The CDR3 contains 14 residues. The germline V gene encodes CDR1 ENHRY and CDR2 SYGVKD. V lost 2 bases to trimming and J lost 7 bases, with 12 bases between them.